This T cell receptor beta chain was documented in a study of T cell responses to AZD1222 COVID-19 vaccine. Study summary: Timing groups of about 4 and about 12 weeks for second doses were pooled. Study results and caveats: It should be noted that donors were predominantly white British and more often female, and clonal diversity was possibly underestimated. CD4 TCRs covered the whole spike, strongest at regions 160-218 and 743-854. No day 14 peak samples; only post-peak repertoires were characterized.

Germline CDR1 is SGHVS and CDR2 is FQNEAQ. This CDR3 spans 14 amino acids. Trimming left V 5 bases short and J 0 bases short, with 10 bases between. Measured with immunoSEQ multiplex PCR; TCRdb has only the in-frame clones, and not every one. The sample has about 130,000 clones, roughly nine tenths seen once; the top ten hold approximately 1.5%. Points on this clone: What it recognizes is unknown.

The specimen comprised peripheral blood, sampled on day 0 of AZD1222 vaccination. The chain uses TRBV7-8 and TRBJ1-2; tentative D call: TRBD1 (6 bases). The receptor comes from an adult in good health. The CDR3 sequence is CASSLGQSNYGYTF. CDR3 bases: TGTGCCAGCAGCCTAGGACAGTCTAACTATGGCTACACCTTC.